What follows are 15 T cell receptor beta chains derived from one specimen sequenced in a study of control samples from healthy donors and cancer patients. Only in-frame clones appear in the TCRdb table, and some are missing; sequencing was by immunoSEQ multiplex PCR. Of about 75,000 clones listed, roughly 94% are singletons. Sequencing used blood. These receptors originate from a woman in her forties in good health.

The chain has TRBV7-8 and TRBJ2-1; D is perhaps TRBD2 (6 bases). Per germline, CDR1 SGHVS and CDR2 FQNEAQ. The V and J ends lost 5 bases and 7 bases respectively, with 12 bases between them. This CDR3 spans 13 amino acids. Here the CDR3 DNA reads TGTGCCAGCAGCGAGCGCCGGGGGAATGAGCAGTTCTTC. Its protein product is CASSERRGNEQFF.

The J gene is TRBJ2-3, the V gene TRBV12-3 or TRBV12-4, with D tentatively TRBD1 (5 bases). The CDR3 sequence is 13 residues long. With 5 bases removed from V and 8 bases from J, the gap between germline ends came to 14 bases. The CDR3 coding sequence is TGTGCCAGCAGTCCCCGGACATCTGCTACGCAGTATTTT. Amino acids: CASSPRTSATQYF.

The chain employs TRBV3-1 (or the pseudogene TRBV3-2) and TRBJ2-5; D gene ambiguous. Germline assignment: CDR1 LGHDT and CDR2 YNNKEL (reference sequence). Trimming left V 1 base short and J 4 bases short, with 4 bases between. The CDR3 sequence is 12 residues long. CDR3 in amino acids: CASSQGGETQYF. CDR3 in DNA: TGTGCCAGCAGCCAAGGGGGAGAGACCCAGTACTTC.

This chain joins TRBV11-2 and TRBJ1-2; 8 bases agree with TRBD1. Germline V lookup: CDR1 SGHAT, CDR2 FQNNGV. There are 14 residues in the CDR3. V shed 1 base and J 8 bases; nucleotides not matched to a gene: 6. Here the CDR3 DNA reads TGTGCCAGCAGCTTAGCGCAGGGGGCACGAGGCTACACCTTC. Residues: CASSLAQGARGYTF.

This chain joins TRBV18 and TRBJ1-3, with 7 bases aligning to TRBD1. V lost 4 bases, J lost 4 bases, and 4 bases stayed unmatched. CDR3 length equals 14 residues. Germline CDR1 is KGHSH and CDR2 is LQKENI. CDR3 protein: CASSQGAQGNTIYF. The CDR3 nucleotides read TGTGCCAGCTCACAGGGGGCGCAGGGAAACACCATATATTTT.

J is TRBJ1-1 and V is TRBV5-6, with TRBD1 identical over 10 bases. The ends lost 0 bases at V and 5 bases at J; junction bases unmatched: 1. The CDR3 is 14 residues long. Germline V gene lookup returns CDR1 SGHDT and CDR2 YYEEEE. In DNA, the CDR3 is TGTGCCAGCAGCTTGGGACAGGGGGCGACTGAAGCTTTCTTT. It is translated as CASSLGQGATEAFF.

This sequence joins TRBV18 and TRBJ1-5; D is undetermined. Germline CDR1 and CDR2: KGHSH and LQKENI. V lost 6 bases to trimming and J lost 4 bases, with 10 bases between them. The CDR3 consists of 13 residues. CDR3 in amino acids: CASSPTQNQPQHF. The CDR3 region has the DNA TGTGCCAGCTCTCCTACCCAGAATCAGCCCCAGCATTTT.

DNA of the CDR3: TGTGCCAGCAGTCGCCCCGGGACGGATAATGAAAAACTGTTTTTT. Translating it yields CASSRPGTDNEKLFF. The rearrangement joins TRBV6-1 to TRBJ1-4, with D perhaps TRBD1 (5 bases). This CDR3 is 15 amino acids long. In germline, CDR1 is MNHNS, CDR2 SASEGT. The V end lost 5 bases, the J end lost 4 bases, and 14 bases lay between the germline ends.

The genes are TRBV5-1 and TRBJ1-4; 7 bases fit TRBD1. The V gene end was trimmed by 4 bases and the J gene end by 9 bases; junction bases not matched to a gene: 6. CDR1 is SGHRS and CDR2 is YFSETQ in the germline V gene. This CDR3 is 13 amino acids long. The CDR3 coding sequence is TGCGCCAGCAGCGTGGGGACAGACCAAAAACTGTTTTTT. It yields the protein CASSVGTDQKLFF.

J is TRBJ1-4 and V is TRBV5-8; D possibly corresponds to TRBD1 (5 bases). Germline V CDR1 and CDR2: SGHTS, YDEGEE. The CDR3 is made up of 15 amino acids. Trimming removed 3 bases from V and 8 bases from J, with 17 bases in between. The CDR3 loop reads CASSSPDSRQEKLFF. The CDR3 bases are TGTGCCAGCAGCTCCCCAGACAGCCGGCAAGAAAAACTGTTTTTT.

J is TRBJ1-2 and V is TRBV25-1, with 7 bases identical to TRBD1. Germline V gene sequence: CDR1 MGHDK, CDR2 SYGVNS. CDR3 size: 14 residues. Trimming at V came to 6 bases and at J to 8 bases, leaving 12 bases not matched to a gene. The CDR3 reads CASRGDRPSQGYTF. For the CDR3, the DNA is TGTGCCAGCAGAGGGGACAGACCCTCCCAGGGCTACACCTTC.

The chain combines TRBV2 with TRBJ1-5, with a possible D match to TRBD1 (6 bases). Trimming stripped 5 bases from V and 0 bases from J, with 17 bases between. Per germline, CDR1 SNHLY and CDR2 FYNNEI. This CDR3 is 17 amino acids long. The CDR3 DNA is TGTGCCAGCAGTTATGCCGGGACACGGTATAGCAATCAGCCCCAGCATTTT. This sequence encodes CASSYAGTRYSNQPQHF.

This chain links TRBV9 with TRBJ1-2; unclear D gene. CDR3 length equals 16 residues. V lost 6 bases and J lost 8, with 26 bases in between. CDR1 is SGDLS, CDR2 YYNGEE, per germline. The CDR3 reads CASTQAVSGVGLGYTF. The CDR3 region has the DNA TGTGCCAGCACCCAGGCCGTTTCCGGGGTAGGGCTCGGCTACACCTTC.

The V and J genes are TRBV6-5 and TRBJ2-5; tentatively, D is TRBD1 or TRBD2 (6 bases each). The germline gives CDR1 MNHEY, CDR2 SVGAGI. The CDR3 consists of 15 residues. V lost 6 bases to trimming and J lost 5 bases, with 19 bases between them. This chain's CDR3 is CASRVYREAQETQYF. DNA of the CDR3: TGTGCCAGCAGAGTCTACAGGGAGGCGCAGGAGACCCAGTACTTC.

V is TRBV10-3 and J is TRBJ1-6, with D possibly matching TRBD1 (5 bases). Germline values: CDR1 ENHRY, CDR2 SYGVKD. The CDR3 is 15 amino acids. V shed 2 bases and J shed 8 bases, with 13 bases lying between them. CDR3 coding DNA: TGTGCCATCAGTGAGACTGGCAGGGAATATTCACCCCTCCACTTT. The encoded protein is CAISETGREYSPLHF.